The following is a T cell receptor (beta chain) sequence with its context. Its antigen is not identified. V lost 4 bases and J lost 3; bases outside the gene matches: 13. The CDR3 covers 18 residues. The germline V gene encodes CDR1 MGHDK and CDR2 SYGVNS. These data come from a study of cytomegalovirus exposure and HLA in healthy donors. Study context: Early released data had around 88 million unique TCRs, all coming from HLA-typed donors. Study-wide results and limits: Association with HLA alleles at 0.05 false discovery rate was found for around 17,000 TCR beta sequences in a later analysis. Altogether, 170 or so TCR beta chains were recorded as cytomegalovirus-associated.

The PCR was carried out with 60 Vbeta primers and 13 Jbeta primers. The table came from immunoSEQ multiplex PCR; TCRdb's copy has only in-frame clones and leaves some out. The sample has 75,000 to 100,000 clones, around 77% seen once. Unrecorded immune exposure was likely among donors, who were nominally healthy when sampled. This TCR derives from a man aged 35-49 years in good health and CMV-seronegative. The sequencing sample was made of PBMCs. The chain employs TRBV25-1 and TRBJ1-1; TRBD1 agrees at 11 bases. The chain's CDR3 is CASSGGTGGFRTYTEAFF. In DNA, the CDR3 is TGTGCCAGCAGTGGCGGGACAGGGGGTTTTCGGACATACACTGAAGCTTTCTTT.